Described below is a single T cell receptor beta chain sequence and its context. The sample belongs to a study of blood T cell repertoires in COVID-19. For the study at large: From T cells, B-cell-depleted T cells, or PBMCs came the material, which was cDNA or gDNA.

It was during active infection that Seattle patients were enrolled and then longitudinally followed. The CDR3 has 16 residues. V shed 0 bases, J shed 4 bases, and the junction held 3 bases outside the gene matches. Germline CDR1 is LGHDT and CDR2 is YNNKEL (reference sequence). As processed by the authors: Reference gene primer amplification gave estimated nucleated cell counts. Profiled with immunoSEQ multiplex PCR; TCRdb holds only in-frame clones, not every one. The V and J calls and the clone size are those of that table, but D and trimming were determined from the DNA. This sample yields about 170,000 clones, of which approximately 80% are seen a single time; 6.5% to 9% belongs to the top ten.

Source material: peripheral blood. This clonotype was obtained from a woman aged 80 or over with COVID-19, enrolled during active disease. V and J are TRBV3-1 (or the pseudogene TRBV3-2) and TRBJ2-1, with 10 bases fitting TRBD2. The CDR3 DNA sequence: TGTGCCAGCAGCCAAGACGGACTAGCGGAGTACAATGAGCAGTTCTTC. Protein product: CASSQDGLAEYNEQFF.